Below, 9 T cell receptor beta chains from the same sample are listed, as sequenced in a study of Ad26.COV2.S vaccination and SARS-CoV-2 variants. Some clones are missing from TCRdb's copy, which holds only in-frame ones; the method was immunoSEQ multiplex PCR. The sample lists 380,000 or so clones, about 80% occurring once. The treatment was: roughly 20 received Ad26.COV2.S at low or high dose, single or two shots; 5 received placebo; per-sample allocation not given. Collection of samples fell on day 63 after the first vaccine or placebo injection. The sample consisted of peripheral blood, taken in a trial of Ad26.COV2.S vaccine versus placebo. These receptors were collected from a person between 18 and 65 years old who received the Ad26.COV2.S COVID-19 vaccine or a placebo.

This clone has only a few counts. The CDR3 coding sequence is TGTGCCTGGTCCAAGGACAGGGTTTGGGATTCACCCCTCCACTTT. Its translation is CAWSKDRVWDSPLHF. The V call is TRBV30, the J call TRBJ1-6; 8 nucleotides align to TRBD1. The CDR3 loop spans 15 amino acids. Germline loops: CDR1 GTSNPN, CDR2 SVGIG (reference sequence). V lost 5 bases to trimming and J lost 8 bases; unmatched junction nucleotides: 11.

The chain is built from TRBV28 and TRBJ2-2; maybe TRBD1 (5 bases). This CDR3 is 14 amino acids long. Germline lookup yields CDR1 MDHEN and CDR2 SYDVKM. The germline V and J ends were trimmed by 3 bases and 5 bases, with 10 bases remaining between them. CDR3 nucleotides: TGTGCCAGCAGTTTCCAGGGCCGAACCGGGGAGCTGTTTTTT. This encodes CASSFQGRTGELFF.

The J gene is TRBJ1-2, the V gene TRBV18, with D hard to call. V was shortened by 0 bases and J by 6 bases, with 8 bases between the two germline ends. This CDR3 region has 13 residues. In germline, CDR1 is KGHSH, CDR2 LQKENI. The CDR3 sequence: CASSPPGSHGYTF. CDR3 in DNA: TGTGCCAGCTCACCACCCGGCAGCCATGGCTACACCTTC.

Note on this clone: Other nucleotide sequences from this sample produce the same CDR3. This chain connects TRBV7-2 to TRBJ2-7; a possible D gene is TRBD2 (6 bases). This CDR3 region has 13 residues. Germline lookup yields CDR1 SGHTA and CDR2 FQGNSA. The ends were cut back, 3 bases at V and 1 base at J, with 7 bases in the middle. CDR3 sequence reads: CASSFGGSYEQYF. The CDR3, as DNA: TGTGCCAGCAGCTTCGGGGGATCCTACGAGCAGTACTTC.

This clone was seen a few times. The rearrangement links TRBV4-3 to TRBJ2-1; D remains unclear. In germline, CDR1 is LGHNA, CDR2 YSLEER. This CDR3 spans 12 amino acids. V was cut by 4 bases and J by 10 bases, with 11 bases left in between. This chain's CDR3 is CASSRYYEEQFF. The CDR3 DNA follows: TGCGCCAGCAGCCGATACTACGAGGAGCAGTTCTTC.

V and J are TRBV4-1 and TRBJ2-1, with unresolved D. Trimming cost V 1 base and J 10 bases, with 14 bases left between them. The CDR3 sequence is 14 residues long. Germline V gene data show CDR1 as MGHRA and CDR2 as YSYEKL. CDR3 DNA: TGCGCCAGCAGCCAAGTTGGGCCTACCACAGAGCAGTTCTTC. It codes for CASSQVGPTTEQFF.

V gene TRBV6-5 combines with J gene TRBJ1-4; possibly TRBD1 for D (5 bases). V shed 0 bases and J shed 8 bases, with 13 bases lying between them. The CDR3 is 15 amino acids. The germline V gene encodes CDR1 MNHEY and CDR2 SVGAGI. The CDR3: CASSYSRGVREKLFF. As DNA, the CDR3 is TGTGCCAGCAGTTACTCTCGGGGGGTCAGGGAAAAACTGTTTTTT.

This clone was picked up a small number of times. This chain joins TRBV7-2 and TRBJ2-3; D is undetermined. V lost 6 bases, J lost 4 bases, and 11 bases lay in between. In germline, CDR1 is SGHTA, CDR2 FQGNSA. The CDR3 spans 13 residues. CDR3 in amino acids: CASSQDNSDTQYF. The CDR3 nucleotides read TGTGCCAGCAGTCAAGACAACTCAGATACGCAGTATTTT.

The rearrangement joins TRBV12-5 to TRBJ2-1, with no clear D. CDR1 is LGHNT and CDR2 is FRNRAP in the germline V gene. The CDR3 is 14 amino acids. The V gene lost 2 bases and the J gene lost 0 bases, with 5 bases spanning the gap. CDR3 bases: TGTGCTAGTGGTTTGATAAGCTCCTACAATGAGCAGTTCTTC. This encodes CASGLISSYNEQFF.